This record concerns one T cell receptor beta chain sequence. The source of the sample is a study of cytomegalovirus exposure and HLA in healthy donors. This CDR3 region has 14 residues. The germline gives CDR1 MNHNY, CDR2 SVGAGI (reference sequence). V lost 4 bases and J lost 8, with 14 bases in between. The protocol was immunoSEQ multiplex PCR, while the TCRdb copy is restricted to in-frame clones and leaves out a portion. The sample has under 250,000 clones, roughly 84% seen once. The source material was PBMCs. The sequence derives from a woman aged 18-35 years in good health and CMV-seropositive. The chain is built from TRBV6-6 and TRBJ1-4; weak D call: TRBD1 (5 bases). CDR3 amino acids: CASSFLGEEEKLFF. CDR3 nucleotides: TGTGCCAGCAGTTTTTTGGGGGAGGAAGAAAAACTGTTTTTT.